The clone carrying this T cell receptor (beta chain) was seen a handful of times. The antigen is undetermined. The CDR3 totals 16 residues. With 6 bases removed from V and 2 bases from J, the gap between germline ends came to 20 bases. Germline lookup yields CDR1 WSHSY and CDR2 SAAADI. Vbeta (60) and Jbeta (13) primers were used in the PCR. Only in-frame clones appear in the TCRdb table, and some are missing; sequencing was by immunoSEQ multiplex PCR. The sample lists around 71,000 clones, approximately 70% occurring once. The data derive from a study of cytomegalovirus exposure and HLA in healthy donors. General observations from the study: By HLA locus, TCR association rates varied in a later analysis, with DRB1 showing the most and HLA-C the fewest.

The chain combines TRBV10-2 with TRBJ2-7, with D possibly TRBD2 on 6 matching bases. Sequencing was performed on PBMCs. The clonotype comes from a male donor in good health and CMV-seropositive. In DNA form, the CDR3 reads TGCGCCAGCAGGCTCACTGGAGGGGCGAGGCCCTACGAGCAGTACTTC. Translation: CASRLTGGARPYEQYF.